These 10 T cell receptor beta chains were sequenced from one sample in a study of CD8+ T cells in alopecia areata. Extraction of RNA preceded its reverse transcription into cDNA, which served as the sequencing template. The method was immunoSEQ multiplex PCR; TCRdb's version includes in-frame clones alone and lacks a portion of them. The sample comprises 200,000 or so clones, roughly 64% of which are singletons, and more than 5.5% rests with the top ten. The treatment: oral pan-JAK inhibitor, 5-10 mg twice daily. The input for sequencing was CD4+ T cells sorted from blood, taken at week 24, from a patient treated with tofacitinib. These TCRs come from a human donor with alopecia areata.

The chain is built from TRBV10-3 and TRBJ2-7; 8 bases line up with TRBD2. The V and J ends lost 6 bases and 0 bases, in that order; junction bases with no gene match: 10. Germline lookup yields CDR1 ENHRY and CDR2 SYGVKD. The CDR3 consists of 16 residues. The CDR3 loop is CAIRVGRDSSSYEQYF. In nucleotides, the CDR3 is TGTGCCATCAGAGTCGGGAGGGACTCTAGCTCCTACGAGCAGTACTTC.

The chain combines TRBV30 with TRBJ2-1; D is perhaps TRBD1 or TRBD2 (5 bases each). Per germline, CDR1 GTSNPN and CDR2 SVGIG (reference sequence). This CDR3 has 14 amino acids. Trimming stripped 5 bases from V and 8 bases from J, with 19 bases between. The CDR3 coding sequence is TGTGCCTGGGGAAGGGACGTCGGTCGGGATGAGCAGTTCTTC. Amino acids: CAWGRDVGRDEQFF.

The chain has TRBV30 and TRBJ1-2; TRBD1 matches at 7 bases. The V gene end was trimmed by 0 bases and the J gene end by 6 bases; junction bases not matched to a gene: 7. CDR1 and CDR2 from the germline V gene are GTSNPN and SVGIG (reference sequence). This CDR3 has 14 amino acids. The CDR3: CAWSVLLQGNGYTF. CDR3 coding DNA: TGTGCCTGGAGTGTACTTTTACAGGGGAATGGCTACACCTTC.

This clone has a handful of counts. The gene calls are TRBV18 and TRBJ1-3, with D tentatively TRBD1 (5 bases). The V and J ends lost 3 bases and 0 bases respectively, with 12 bases between them. Germline-derived CDR1 and CDR2 are KGHSH and LQKENI. The CDR3 spans 16 residues. CDR3 coding DNA: TGTGCCAGCTCACCTAGAGGGGAAGGCTCTGGAAACACCATATATTTT. Residues: CASSPRGEGSGNTIYF.

This clone was recorded many times. This chain joins TRBV7-2 and TRBJ2-3; unclear D gene. There are 14 residues in the CDR3. Looked up from germline, CDR1 is SGHTA and CDR2 is FQGNSA. V lost 0 bases and J lost 2, with 6 bases in between. CDR3 in DNA: TGTGCCAGCAGCTTAGCAGCTATCACAGATACGCAGTATTTT. Protein sequence: CASSLAAITDTQYF.

The CDR3 reads CASSPLGTGGGTDTQYF. The CDR3 DNA sequence: TGCGCCAGCAGCCCTTTGGGGACGGGAGGGGGGACAGATACGCAGTATTTT. The chain joins TRBV4-3 to TRBJ2-3; 8 nucleotides match TRBD2. This CDR3 spans 17 amino acids. V trimming: 4 bases; J trimming: 3 bases; junction bases outside the gene matches: 12. CDR1 and CDR2 from the germline V gene are LGHNA and YSLEER.

This clone was counted a few times. V gene TRBV29-1 combines with J gene TRBJ1-2; 7 bases agree with TRBD1. This CDR3 spans 11 amino acids. The germline gives CDR1 SQVTM, CDR2 ANQGSEA. The junction had 3 bases not matched to a gene; V was cut back by 6 bases and J by 5 bases. CDR3 amino acids: CSVQGEYGYTF. Written as DNA, the CDR3 is TGCAGCGTGCAGGGGGAATATGGCTACACCTTC.

This sequence joins TRBV5-6 and TRBJ2-1; 7 nucleotides match TRBD2. The CDR3 spans 18 residues. Germline V gene sequence: CDR1 SGHDT, CDR2 YYEEEE. V shed 4 bases and J 2 bases; nucleotides not matched to a gene: 15. The CDR3 DNA reads as TGTGCCAGCAGCAGAGGGGTGGCTAGCGGCAGCCCCTACAATGAGCAGTTCTTC. It yields the protein CASSRGVASGSPYNEQFF.

The chain links TRBV7-2 to TRBJ2-5; D is uncertain. Trimming left V 0 bases short and J 1 base short, with 6 bases between. The CDR3 spans 14 residues. Germline lookup yields CDR1 SGHTA and CDR2 FQGNSA. The chain's CDR3 is CASSLAHTQETQYF. The CDR3 DNA sequence: TGTGCCAGCAGCTTAGCTCACACCCAAGAGACCCAGTACTTC.

The genes are TRBV4-1 and TRBJ1-4; D remains unclear. Germline CDR1 and CDR2: MGHRA and YSYEKL. V lost 4 bases and J lost 11, with 14 bases in between. This CDR3 comprises 13 residues. CDR3 DNA: TGCGCCAGCAGCCCCCGGGAGGTCGGGAAACTGTTTTTT. This gives the protein CASSPREVGKLFF.